One and the same sample provided the 13 T cell receptor beta chains below, sequenced in a study of human T cells and chemical hapten exposure (dated by TCRdb to about 2021). Library method: RACE. The instrument given in TCRdb is NextSeq 500. Using fastp trimming at Q25 and MiXCR clonotype assembly, TCRdb reanalyzed the public sequencing data and kept in-frame beta chains. Merged by CDR3 protein, the rows form single entries marked with the most common genes and DNA. The sample table records approximately 49,000 distinct CDR3 sequences; about a tenth of these occur just once. The ten largest make up roughly 4.1% of the sample. What the time point label conveys for this sample: patch test 1, 2 weeks after DPC sensitization. Read against the paper, the sample's treatment or condition label means: therapeutic diphenylcyclopropenone sensitization with weekly scalp DPC. The sequencing here drew on whole blood, taken in connection with sensitization to the hapten diphenylcyclopropenone (DPC). The source is a woman aged 45-60 years with alopecia areata. Some clones in this sample may be carry-over from other donors' samples.

This clonotype has ten or more counts. The genes are TRBV30 and TRBJ1-1; possibly TRBD1 for D (5 bases). Per germline, CDR1 GTSNPN and CDR2 SVGIG (reference sequence). Trimming shortened V by 0 bases and J by 3 bases, and 11 bases separated the two germline ends. This CDR3 contains 14 residues. The CDR3 protein is CAWSVRQGHTEAFF. The CDR3 DNA reads as TGTGCCTGGAGTGTACGGCAGGGTCACACTGAAGCTTTCTTT.

Only a few counts were recorded for this clonotype. The rearrangement uses TRBV20-1 and TRBJ2-2; D is perhaps TRBD1 (6 bases). V was shortened by 3 bases and J by 4 bases, with 12 bases between the two germline ends. CDR1 and CDR2 (germline): DFQATT, SNEGSKA (reference sequence). The CDR3 contains 14 residues. The CDR3 coding sequence is TGCAGTGCTAGGACGGGACACCCCACCGGGGAGCTGTTTTTT. Translated: CSARTGHPTGELFF.

The chain couples TRBV20-1 to TRBJ2-2, with a tentative D call TRBD2 (6 bases). Germline assignment: CDR1 DFQATT and CDR2 SNEGSKA (reference sequence). Trimming removed 3 bases from V and 5 bases from J, with 10 bases in between. This CDR3 region has 13 residues. The CDR3 protein is CSASGSRTGELFF. CDR3 in DNA: TGCAGTGCTAGCGGGAGCCGTACCGGGGAGCTGTTTTTT.

This clonotype appeared many times. For the CDR3, the DNA is TGTGCCAGCTCACCATCACTGGGGAGGAACACTGAAGCTTTCTTT. Its protein product is CASSPSLGRNTEAFF. The chain recombines TRBV18 with TRBJ1-1, with D unclear. Germline CDR1 is KGHSH and CDR2 is LQKENI. The CDR3 is made up of 15 amino acids. The germline V and J ends were trimmed by 2 bases and 1 base, with 11 bases remaining between them.

V gene TRBV20-1 combines with J gene TRBJ1-6, with 7 bases fitting TRBD1. CDR3 length: 14 amino acids. Unmatched junction bases numbered 7, after V lost 1 base and J lost 10 bases. Germline CDR1 and CDR2: DFQATT and SNEGSKA (reference sequence). The CDR3 region has the DNA TGCAGTGCTAGAGGACAGGGTATAGGATCACCCCTCCACTTT. This encodes CSARGQGIGSPLHF.

This clonotype has a count of ten or more. The chain is built from TRBV11-2 and TRBJ2-2; D is ambiguous. Deletions cut 5 bases from V and 2 bases from J, with 9 bases between. Germline CDR1 is SGHAT and CDR2 is FQNNGV. The CDR3 totals 14 residues. CDR3 protein: CASSVGANTGELFF. The CDR3 DNA is TGTGCCAGCAGCGTAGGAGCCAACACCGGGGAGCTGTTTTTT.

This clonotype occurred many times. The V call is TRBV20-1, the J call TRBJ1-4; no clear D gene. Germline loops: CDR1 DFQATT, CDR2 SNEGSKA (reference sequence). The CDR3 spans 15 residues. V dropped 2 bases and J dropped 5 bases, with 15 bases sitting between them. The CDR3 DNA follows: TGCAGTGCTAGATCTTTGACCCTCCCAAATGAAAAACTGTTTTTT. Amino acids: CSARSLTLPNEKLFF.

This clonotype was counted at least ten times. The gene calls are TRBV6-2 or TRBV6-3 and TRBJ2-3; TRBD1 matches at 8 bases. The J segment lost 5 bases and the V segment lost 5 bases, leaving 12 bases of the junction unmatched. The CDR3 totals 16 residues. Germline V CDR1 and CDR2: MNHEY, SVGEGT. The CDR3 DNA sequence: TGTGCCAGCAGTGACGGGACAGGCTCGGGAATAGATACGCAGTATTTT. This encodes CASSDGTGSGIDTQYF.

The chain couples TRBV29-1 to TRBJ2-4; 7 nucleotides line up with TRBD1. This CDR3 has 14 residues. Germline V gene data show CDR1 as SQVTM and CDR2 as ANQGSEA. The V and J ends lost 7 bases and 8 bases, in that order; junction bases with no gene match: 14. CDR3 coding DNA: TGCAGCGCTACCGAAGACAGGGAAACGGACATTCAGTACTTC. It yields the protein CSATEDRETDIQYF. The whole variable domain, remainder taken from reference TRBV29-1 and TRBJ2-4, is SAVISQKPSRDICQRGTSLTIQCQVDSQVTMMFWYRQQPGQSLTLIATANQGSEATYESGFVIDKFPISRPNLTFSTLTVSNMSPEDSSIYLCSATEDRETDIQYFGAGTRLSVL.

The CDR3: CASSEPGGRYTQYF. In DNA form, the CDR3 reads TGCGCCAGCAGCGAACCGGGAGGTCGGTATACGCAGTATTTT. The chain couples TRBV4-1 to TRBJ2-3; 7 positions match TRBD2. CDR1 and CDR2 from the germline V gene are MGHRA and YSYEKL. The CDR3 runs to 14 residues. V lost 5 bases, J lost 7 bases, and 9 bases stayed unmatched.

The table lists this clonotype with many counts. This chain uses TRBV18 with TRBJ1-2, with a weak D call TRBD1 (5 bases). V gave up 4 bases and J gave up 4 bases, with 13 bases separating them. The CDR3 runs 14 residues. The V gene's germline CDR1 is KGHSH and CDR2 LQKENI. CDR3 in amino acids: CASSLGDGGYGYTF. CDR3 coding DNA: TGTGCCAGCTCACTTGGGGACGGCGGCTATGGCTACACCTTC.

This clonotype was observed many times. The chain links TRBV6-5 to TRBJ2-4; 7 bases are a match to TRBD2. The CDR3 extends over 17 amino acids. Germline CDR1 and CDR2: MNHEY and SVGAGI. The J segment lost 0 bases and the V segment lost 2 bases, leaving 7 bases of the junction unmatched. Here the CDR3 DNA reads TGTGCCAGCAGTTACCTTATAGTAGCGGGAGCCAAAAACATTCAGTACTTC. Translation gives CASSYLIVAGAKNIQYF.

Ten or more counts support this clonotype. The CDR3 loop is CASSPTLSTDTQYF. The CDR3 coding sequence is TGTGCCAGCAGCCCGACCCTTAGCACAGATACGCAGTATTTT. The chain joins TRBV28 to TRBJ2-3; D gene unclear. V was pared by 6 bases and J by 0 bases, with 10 bases between. This CDR3 region has 14 residues. From germline, CDR1 is MDHEN and CDR2 SYDVKM. Full variable domain (outside the CDR3, taken from reference TRBV28 and TRBJ2-3): DVKVTQSSRYLVKRTGEKVFLECVQDMDHENMFWYRQDPGLGLRLIYFSYDVKMKEKGDIPEGYSVSREKKERFSLILESASTNQTSMYLCASSPTLSTDTQYFGPGTRLTVL.